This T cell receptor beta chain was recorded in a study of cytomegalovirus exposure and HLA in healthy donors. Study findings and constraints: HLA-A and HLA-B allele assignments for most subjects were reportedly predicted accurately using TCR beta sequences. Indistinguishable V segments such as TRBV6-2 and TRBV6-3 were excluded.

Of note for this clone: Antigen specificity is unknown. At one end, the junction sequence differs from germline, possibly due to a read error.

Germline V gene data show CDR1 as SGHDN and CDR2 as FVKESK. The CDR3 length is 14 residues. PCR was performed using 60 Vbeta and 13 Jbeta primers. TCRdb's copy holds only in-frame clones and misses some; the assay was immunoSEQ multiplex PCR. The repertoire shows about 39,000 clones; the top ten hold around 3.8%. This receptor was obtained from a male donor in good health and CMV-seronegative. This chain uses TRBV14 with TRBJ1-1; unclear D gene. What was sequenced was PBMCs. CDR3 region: CASSRDPGLNEAFF. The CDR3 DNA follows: TGTGCTAGCAGCCGAGATCCAGGCCTCAATGAAGCTTTCTTT.